These 17 T cell receptor beta chains were all obtained from the same sample, sequenced in a study of neurological immune-mediated disorders. TCRdb recomputed calls from the 5' RACE reads with MiXCR, one row per CDR3 protein. Of over 25,000 distinct CDR3 sequences detected, roughly 12% appear once; the ten largest clones hold approximately 8%. What was sequenced was PBMCs. These receptors were taken from a man aged 60 to 75 in good health.

The sample holds a few counts of this clonotype. The chain is built from TRBV18 and TRBJ2-1; 7 bases map to TRBD1. Germline CDR1 is KGHSH and CDR2 is LQKENI. V was clipped by 2 bases and J by 10 bases; unmatched bases: 14. The CDR3 runs 16 residues. This CDR3 reads CASSPGSTGQAIEQFF. The CDR3 DNA reads TGTGCCAGCTCACCAGGGTCTACTGGACAGGCCATAGAGCAGTTCTTC.

The table lists this clonotype with many counts. This chain uses TRBV4-3 with TRBJ2-7, with 12 positions matching TRBD2. J was trimmed by 0 bases and V by 0 bases; bases with no gene match: 12. CDR1 and CDR2 from the germline V gene are LGHNA and YSLEER. CDR3 length equals 20 residues. CDR3 DNA: TGCGCCAGCAGCCAAGATCGAGCTAGCGGGAGGGCCGGCAGCTCCTACGAGCAGTACTTC. Its protein product is CASSQDRASGRAGSSYEQYF.

This clonotype has a count of ten or more. V usage is TRBV7-8 and J usage is TRBJ1-5; possibly TRBD1 for D (5 bases). There are 14 residues in the CDR3. Germline CDR1 SGHVS, CDR2 FQNEAQ. V was trimmed by 5 bases and J by 5 bases, leaving 13 bases between them. CDR3 loop: CASSPPGGYQPQHF. CDR3 bases: TGTGCCAGCAGCCCCCCGGGGGGATATCAGCCCCAGCATTTT.

This clonotype came up many times. The junction does not match germline at one end; this may be a read error. This chain uses TRBV7-3 with TRBJ2-3, with no clear D. The CDR3 contains 16 residues. Germline-derived CDR1 and CDR2 are SGHTA and FQGTGA. The CDR3 spells CANSLVGGANTDTQYF. Here the CDR3 DNA reads TGTGCCAACAGCTTAGTTGGCGGAGCCAACACAGATACGCAGTATTTT.

This clonotype has ten or more counts. V gene TRBV6-6 combines with J gene TRBJ1-6; tentative D call: TRBD1 (5 bases). V shed 6 bases and J shed 9 bases, with 12 bases lying between them. Germline loops: CDR1 MNHNY, CDR2 SVGAGI (reference sequence). The CDR3 is made up of 13 amino acids. CDR3 residues: CASSPDGGSPLHF. CDR3 in DNA: TGTGCCAGCAGCCCCGATGGGGGTTCACCCCTCCACTTT.

There are many counts of this clonotype. This rearrangement joins TRBV29-1 to TRBJ2-2; TRBD2 matches 8 bases. The CDR3 loop spans 15 amino acids. Trimming took 5 bases from V and 0 from J; bases not matched to a gene: 5. CDR1 is SQVTM, CDR2 ANQGSEA, per germline. This CDR3 is CSVLKRGSNTGELFF. CDR3 coding DNA: TGCAGCGTTCTTAAGCGGGGGTCGAACACCGGGGAGCTGTTTTTT.

Ten or more counts support this clonotype. This chain joins TRBV5-1 and TRBJ2-5; D call uncertain. V was pared by 4 bases and J by 4 bases, with 11 bases between. Germline V gene sequence: CDR1 SGHRS, CDR2 YFSETQ. This CDR3 has 13 residues. CDR3 coding DNA: TGCGCCAGCAGCGGAACTAACGGAGAGACCCAGTACTTC. Amino acids: CASSGTNGETQYF.

This clonotype was seen more than once but under ten times. The V and J genes are TRBV12-3 or TRBV12-4 and TRBJ2-2; 8 bases are shared with TRBD2. This CDR3 region has 16 residues. V lost 2 bases and J lost 8; bases outside the gene matches: 10. CDR3 loop: CASSLLGSGAEGELFF. DNA of the CDR3: TGTGCCAGCAGTTTATTGGGTAGCGGGGCTGAAGGGGAGCTGTTTTTT.

This clonotype was picked up many times. The chain has TRBV5-1 and TRBJ1-1, with D possibly TRBD1 on 5 matching bases. Germline lookup yields CDR1 SGHRS and CDR2 YFSETQ. The germline V and J ends were trimmed by 3 bases and 5 bases, with 14 bases remaining between them. There are 14 residues in the CDR3. In nucleotides, the CDR3 is TGCGCCAGCAGCTCCCTCGGGGGATTAACTGAAGCTTTCTTT. The encoded protein is CASSSLGGLTEAFF.

This clonotype is categorized as medium-sized. J is TRBJ2-7 and V is TRBV10-3; possibly TRBD2 for D (6 bases). CDR1 ENHRY and CDR2 SYGVKD come from the germline V gene. V lost 3 bases, J lost 6 bases, and 18 bases lay in between. The CDR3 runs to 15 residues. Written as DNA, the CDR3 is TGTGCCATCAGTGAATCGGGGGATATCCGGGGCGAGCAGTACTTC. Amino acid sequence: CAISESGDIRGEQYF.

This clonotype has a count of ten or more. The chain recombines TRBV5-4 with TRBJ2-5, with D possibly matching TRBD2 (5 bases). The CDR3 runs to 14 residues. Trimming took off 4 bases at V and 5 bases at J, with 15 bases between the two ends. Germline assignment: CDR1 SGHNT and CDR2 YYREEE (reference sequence). CDR3 residues: CASSLRGPGETQYF. The CDR3 nucleotides read TGTGCCAGCAGCCTCCGCGGGCCCGGGGAGACCCAGTACTTC.

This clonotype was observed many times. The chain combines TRBV12-3 or TRBV12-4 with TRBJ1-5, with D perhaps matching TRBD1 (5 bases). The V gene lost 4 bases and the J gene lost 3 bases, with 10 bases spanning the gap. This CDR3 comprises 14 residues. The CDR3 loop is CASSSGGSNQPQHF. DNA for the CDR3: TGTGCCAGCAGTTCCGGGGGTTCCAATCAGCCCCAGCATTTT.

In its sample, this clonotype is medium-sized. The chain is built from TRBV20-1 and TRBJ2-1, with 7 bases identical to TRBD1. V dropped 1 base and J dropped 1; count of bases not matched to a gene: 13. The CDR3 sequence is 18 residues long. Germline assignment: CDR1 DFQATT and CDR2 SNEGSKA (reference sequence). The CDR3 is CSARVRRGGRVSYNEQFF. In nucleotides, the CDR3 is TGCAGTGCTAGAGTGAGGCGAGGGGGCCGGGTTTCCTACAATGAGCAGTTCTTC.

This clonotype came up once. The V gene is TRBV6-6, the J gene TRBJ2-7; 9 bases map to TRBD1. The CDR3 totals 14 residues. Trimming took 4 bases from V and 3 from J; bases not matched to a gene: 4. Germline V gene lookup returns CDR1 MNHNY and CDR2 SVGAGI (reference sequence). CDR3 sequence (DNA): TGTGCCAGCAGTTCCGGGACAGGGTACTACGAGCAGTACTTC. Its protein product is CASSSGTGYYEQYF.

This clonotype was found many times. The chain is built from TRBV4-3 and TRBJ2-6; 8 positions agree with TRBD2. The germline V gene has CDR1 LGHNA and CDR2 YSLEER. V lost 4 bases to trimming and J lost 2 bases; unmatched junction nucleotides: 16. The CDR3 consists of 20 residues. The CDR3 nucleotides are TGCGCCAGCAGCCCTCATGTAGCGGGAAGGCGTGTAGCTGGGGCCAACGTCCTGACTTTC. Its protein product is CASSPHVAGRRVAGANVLTF.

In its sample, this clonotype was seen many times. This chain uses TRBV11-2 with TRBJ2-1, with D unresolved. The CDR3 has 12 amino acids. The germline V gene encodes CDR1 SGHAT and CDR2 FQNNGV. The V end was cut by 0 bases, the J end by 7 bases, with 4 bases between. This CDR3 reads CASSLERNEQFF. The CDR3 nucleotides are TGTGCCAGCAGCTTAGAGAGGAATGAGCAGTTCTTC.

This clonotype has a count of ten or more. The V gene is TRBV20-1, the J gene TRBJ1-1; D unresolved. This CDR3 region has 14 residues. The V and J ends lost 3 bases and 0 bases respectively, with 11 bases between them. CDR1 is DFQATT and CDR2 is SNEGSKA in the germline V gene (reference sequence). CDR3 sequence: CSASSIGVNTEAFF. CDR3 in DNA: TGCAGTGCTAGTTCCATTGGCGTGAACACTGAAGCTTTCTTT.